The next 15 T cell receptor beta chains were all read from a single sample in a study of beta chain features in type 1 diabetes. As every portion of the isolated RNA was reverse transcribed, the sequencing read expressed TCRB transcripts. Sequenced by immunoSEQ multiplex PCR; TCRdb stores in-frame clones only, minus some. Here the sample spans about 130,000 clones, around a tenth being singletons. The sequenced material came from central memory CD4+ T cells from blood. Receptors were obtained from a man younger than 30 in good health.

Written as DNA, the CDR3 is TGCGCCAGCACTTTTCAGTTTAGCACAGATACGCAGTATTTT. Encoded protein: CASTFQFSTDTQYF. The chain has TRBV5-1 and TRBJ2-3; D not certain. CDR3 length: 14 residues. The V end lost 6 bases, the J end lost 0 bases, and 11 bases lay between the germline ends. CDR1 and CDR2 from the germline V gene are SGHRS and YFSETQ.

This clone occurred a few times. The chain carries TRBV7-9 and TRBJ1-3, with D hard to call. Germline CDR1 reads SEHNR; CDR2 reads FQNEAQ (reference sequence). V lost 5 bases to trimming and J lost 3 bases, with 14 bases between them. CDR3 size: 15 residues. This CDR3 is CASSPPLRYGNTIYF. The CDR3 DNA is TGTGCCAGCAGCCCACCCCTGCGTTATGGAAACACCATATATTTT.

This clone occurred a few times. The chain is built from TRBV19 and TRBJ1-3; D not certain. Trimming left V 4 bases short and J 0 bases short, with 10 bases between. The V gene's germline CDR1 is LNHDA and CDR2 SQIVND (reference sequence). This CDR3 is built from 15 residues. The DNA of the CDR3 is TGTGCCAGTAGTAACCCGGGAAGCTCTGGAAACACCATATATTTT. The encoded protein is CASSNPGSSGNTIYF.

This clone was counted only a few times. Other DNA sequences from this sample encode an identical CDR3 as well. The rearrangement uses TRBV25-1 and TRBJ2-7; perhaps TRBD2 as D (6 bases). Looked up from germline, CDR1 is MGHDK and CDR2 is SYGVNS. Between the trimmed V and J ends, which lost 2 bases and 1 base, there was a span of 6 bases. CDR3 length equals 13 residues. The chain's CDR3 is CASSEGGSYEQYF. CDR3 bases: TGTGCCAGCAGTGAAGGGGGGTCCTACGAGCAGTACTTC.

The V call is TRBV9, the J call TRBJ1-4; 9 bases are shared with TRBD1. The trim removed 3 bases at V and 2 bases at J, leaving 5 bases unmatched. Germline assignment: CDR1 SGDLS and CDR2 YYNGEE. This CDR3 is built from 16 residues. CDR3 sequence reads: CASSAGQGKTNEKLFF. DNA for the CDR3: TGTGCCAGCAGCGCCGGACAGGGGAAGACTAATGAAAAACTGTTTTTT.

In this sample, this clone turned up many times. V gene TRBV4-1 combines with J gene TRBJ2-1; 9 positions match TRBD2. The CDR3 length is 16 residues. The V and J ends lost 0 bases and 10 bases, in that order; junction bases with no gene match: 10. Germline assignment: CDR1 MGHRA and CDR2 YSYEKL. The DNA of the CDR3 is TGCGCCAGCAGCCAAGATTGGAGACTAGCGGTTGACGAGCAGTTCTTC. Encoded protein: CASSQDWRLAVDEQFF.

Written as DNA, the CDR3 is TGCAGCGTCGGACGTACAGGGGCTTCCCGTGAAGCTTTCTTT. As protein: CSVGRTGASREAFF. The rearrangement joins TRBV29-1 to TRBJ1-1; 7 bases align to TRBD1. CDR3 length: 14 amino acids. J was trimmed by 7 bases and V by 6 bases; bases with no gene match: 14. Germline V gene lookup returns CDR1 SQVTM and CDR2 ANQGSEA.

The gene calls are TRBV9 and TRBJ2-2; 7 nucleotides line up with TRBD2. The V segment lost 0 bases and the J segment 6 bases; nucleotides outside the gene matches: 5. Germline V gene data show CDR1 as SGDLS and CDR2 as YYNGEE. This CDR3 has 15 residues. The CDR3 protein is CASSVGRTSAGELFF. The CDR3, as DNA: TGTGCCAGCAGCGTAGGCCGGACTAGTGCCGGGGAGCTGTTTTTT.

This clone was detected only a few times. The J gene is TRBJ1-1, the V gene TRBV20-1; D is undetermined. The V gene's germline CDR1 is DFQATT and CDR2 SNEGSKA (reference sequence). CDR3 length: 11 residues. V lost 6 bases and J 3 bases, leaving 8 bases between the germline ends. CDR3: CSAPLYTEAFF. The CDR3 nucleotides are TGCAGTGCCCCGTTGTACACTGAAGCTTTCTTT.

This clone was detected ten times or more. The chain combines TRBV29-1 with TRBJ1-1; D perhaps matches TRBD1 (5 bases). V dropped 3 bases and J dropped 5 bases, with 13 bases sitting between them. The CDR3 is 13 residues long. The V gene's germline CDR1 is SQVTM and CDR2 ANQGSEA. The CDR3 sequence: CSVDQGGKTEAFF. CDR3 coding DNA: TGCAGCGTTGATCAGGGAGGGAAAACTGAAGCTTTCTTT.

The V gene is TRBV4-1, the J gene TRBJ1-2; 9 bases map to TRBD1. CDR1 MGHRA and CDR2 YSYEKL come from the germline V gene. Germline trimming cut 4 bases from V and 0 bases from J; bases unmatched to any gene: 3. The CDR3 has 15 residues. CDR3 bases: TGCGCCAGCAGCCCGGGACAGGGTACTAACTATGGCTACACCTTC. Protein sequence: CASSPGQGTNYGYTF.

The rearrangement links TRBV6-5 to TRBJ1-1; 8 nucleotides line up with TRBD1. The germline CDR1 and CDR2 sequences are MNHEY and SVGAGI. V lost 4 bases to trimming and J lost 4 bases; unmatched junction nucleotides: 11. This CDR3 has 16 amino acids. Here the CDR3 reads CASSLGVGTGPTEAFF. In nucleotides, the CDR3 is TGTGCCAGCAGTTTGGGAGTGGGGACAGGCCCCACTGAAGCTTTCTTT.

The chain recombines TRBV25-1 with TRBJ2-3; 7 positions agree with TRBD1. The CDR3 contains 16 residues. Per the germline V gene, CDR1 is MGHDK and CDR2 is SYGVNS. The V and J ends lost 5 bases and 2 bases, in that order; junction bases with no gene match: 10. In DNA form, the CDR3 reads TGTGCCAGCAGTTTGGAGAGGGGGCGGTACACAGATACGCAGTATTTT. It codes for CASSLERGRYTDTQYF.

This clone was counted a few times. The V and J genes are TRBV10-3 and TRBJ1-5, with 8 bases that match TRBD1. The J segment lost 7 bases and the V segment lost 6 bases, leaving 5 bases of the junction unmatched. The germline V gene encodes CDR1 ENHRY and CDR2 SYGVKD. The CDR3 runs 13 residues. The CDR3 nucleotides read TGTGCCATCAGGGACAGGGATGAACAGCCCCAGCATTTT. The encoded protein is CAIRDRDEQPQHF.

This clone was seen a few times. The gene calls are TRBV29-1 and TRBJ2-7; the match to TRBD1 covers 10 bases. This CDR3 contains 14 residues. CDR1 and CDR2 (germline): SQVTM, ANQGSEA. The junction had 10 bases not matched to a gene; V was cut back by 6 bases and J by 5 bases. In nucleotides, the CDR3 is TGCAGCGTAAGAGGATGGGACAGGGGAAACGAGCAGTACTTC. It codes for CSVRGWDRGNEQYF.